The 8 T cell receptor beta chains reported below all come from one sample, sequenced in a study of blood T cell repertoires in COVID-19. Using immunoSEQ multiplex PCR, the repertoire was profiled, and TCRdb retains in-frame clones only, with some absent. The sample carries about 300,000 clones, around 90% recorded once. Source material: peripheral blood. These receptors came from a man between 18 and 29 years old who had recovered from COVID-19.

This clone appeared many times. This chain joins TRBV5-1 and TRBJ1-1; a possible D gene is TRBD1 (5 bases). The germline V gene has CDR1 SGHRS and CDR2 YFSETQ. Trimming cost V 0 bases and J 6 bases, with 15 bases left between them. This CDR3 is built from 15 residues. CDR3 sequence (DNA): TGCGCCAGCAGCTTGGGTGGGGCTGGAAAGGCTGAAGCTTTCTTT. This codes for CASSLGGAGKAEAFF.

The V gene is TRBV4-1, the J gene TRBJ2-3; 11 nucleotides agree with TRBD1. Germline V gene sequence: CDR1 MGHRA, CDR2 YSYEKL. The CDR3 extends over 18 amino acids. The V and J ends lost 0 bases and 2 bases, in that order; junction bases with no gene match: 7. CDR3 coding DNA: TGCGCCAGCAGCCAAGATTCCTGGACAGGGGGCTTCACAGATACGCAGTATTTT. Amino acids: CASSQDSWTGGFTDTQYF.

The CDR3: CASRNLWGVTDTQYF. Here the CDR3 DNA reads TGTGCCAGCAGAAACCTCTGGGGGGTCACAGATACGCAGTATTTT. The rearrangement links TRBV6-5 to TRBJ2-3, with D perhaps matching TRBD2 (6 bases). The CDR3 consists of 15 residues. Trimming removed 6 bases at V and 2 bases at J, with 15 bases between. CDR1 and CDR2 from the germline V gene are MNHEY and SVGAGI.

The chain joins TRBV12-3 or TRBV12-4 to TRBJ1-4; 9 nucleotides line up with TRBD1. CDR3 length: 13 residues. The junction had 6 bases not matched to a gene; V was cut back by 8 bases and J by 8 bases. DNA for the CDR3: TGTGCCAGCTTCCGGGACAGGGCGGAAAAACTGTTTTTT. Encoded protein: CASFRDRAEKLFF.

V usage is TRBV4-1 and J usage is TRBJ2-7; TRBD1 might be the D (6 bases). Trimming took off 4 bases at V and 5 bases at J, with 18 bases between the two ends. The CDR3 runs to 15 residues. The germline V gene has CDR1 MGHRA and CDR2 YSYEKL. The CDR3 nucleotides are TGCGCCAGCAGCCGAAGACAGGCTCCAAAGAACGAGCAGTACTTC. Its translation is CASSRRQAPKNEQYF.

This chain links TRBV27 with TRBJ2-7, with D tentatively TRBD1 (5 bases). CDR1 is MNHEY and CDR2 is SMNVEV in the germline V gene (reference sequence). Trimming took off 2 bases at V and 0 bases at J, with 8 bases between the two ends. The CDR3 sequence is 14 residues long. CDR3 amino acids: CASSLAQDSYEQYF. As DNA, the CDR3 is TGTGCCAGCAGTTTAGCACAGGACTCCTACGAGCAGTACTTC.

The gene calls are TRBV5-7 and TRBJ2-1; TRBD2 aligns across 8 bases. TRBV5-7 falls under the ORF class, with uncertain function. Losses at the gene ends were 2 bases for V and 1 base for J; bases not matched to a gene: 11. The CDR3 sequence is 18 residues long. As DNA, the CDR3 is TGTGCCAGCAGCTTCCGCAGCGGGGGTCCCTCTTCCTACAATGAGCAGTTCTTC. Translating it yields CASSFRSGGPSSYNEQFF.

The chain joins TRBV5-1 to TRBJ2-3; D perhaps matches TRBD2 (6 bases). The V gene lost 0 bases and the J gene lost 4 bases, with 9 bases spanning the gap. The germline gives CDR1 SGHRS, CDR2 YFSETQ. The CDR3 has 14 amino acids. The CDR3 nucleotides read TGCGCCAGCAGCTTGGGAAGCGGGCCAGATACGCAGTATTTT. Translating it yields CASSLGSGPDTQYF.